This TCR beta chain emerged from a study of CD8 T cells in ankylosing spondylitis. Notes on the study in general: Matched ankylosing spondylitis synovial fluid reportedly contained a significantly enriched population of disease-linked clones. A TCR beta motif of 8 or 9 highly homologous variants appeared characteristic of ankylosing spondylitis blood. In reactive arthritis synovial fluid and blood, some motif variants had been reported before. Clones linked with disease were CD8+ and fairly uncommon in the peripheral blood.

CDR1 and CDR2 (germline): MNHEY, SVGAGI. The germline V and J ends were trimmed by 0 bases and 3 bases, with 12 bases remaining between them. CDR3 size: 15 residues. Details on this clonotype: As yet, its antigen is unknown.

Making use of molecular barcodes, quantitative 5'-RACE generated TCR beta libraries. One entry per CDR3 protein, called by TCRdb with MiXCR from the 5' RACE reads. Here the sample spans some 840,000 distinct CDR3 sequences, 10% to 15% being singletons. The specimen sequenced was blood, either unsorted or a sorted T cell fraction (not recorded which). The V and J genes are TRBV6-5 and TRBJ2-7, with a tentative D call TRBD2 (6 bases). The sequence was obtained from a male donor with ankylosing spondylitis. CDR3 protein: CASSYSLEGLYEQYF. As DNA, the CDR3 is TGTGCCAGCAGTTACTCGTTGGAGGGACTCTACGAGCAGTACTTC.